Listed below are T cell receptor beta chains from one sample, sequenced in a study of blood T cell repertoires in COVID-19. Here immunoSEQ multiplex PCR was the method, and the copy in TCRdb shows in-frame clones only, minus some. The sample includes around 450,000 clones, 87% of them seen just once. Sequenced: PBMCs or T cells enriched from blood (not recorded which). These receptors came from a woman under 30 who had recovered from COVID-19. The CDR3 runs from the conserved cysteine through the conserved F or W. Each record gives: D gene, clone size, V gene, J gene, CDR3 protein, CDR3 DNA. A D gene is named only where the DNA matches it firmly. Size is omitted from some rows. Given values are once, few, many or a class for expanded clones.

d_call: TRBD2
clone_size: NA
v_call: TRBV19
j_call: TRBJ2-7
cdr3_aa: CASSLRAGGYEQYF
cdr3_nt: TGTGCCAGTAGTCTCCGGGCCGGGGGGTACGAGCAGTACTTC

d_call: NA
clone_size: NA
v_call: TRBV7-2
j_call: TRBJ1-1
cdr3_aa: CASSPTGGSEAFF
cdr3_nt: TGTGCCAGCAGCCCCACGGGGGGCTCCGAAGCTTTCTTT

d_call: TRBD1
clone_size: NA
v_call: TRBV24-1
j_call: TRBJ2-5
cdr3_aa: CATSDLGQGGRETQYF
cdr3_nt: TGTGCCACCAGTGATTTGGGACAGGGTGGGCGAGAGACCCAGTACTTC

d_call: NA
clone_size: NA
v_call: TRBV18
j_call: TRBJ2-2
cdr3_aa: CASSPVSPNTGELFF
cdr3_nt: TGTGCCAGCTCACCAGTCTCTCCGAACACCGGGGAGCTGTTTTTT

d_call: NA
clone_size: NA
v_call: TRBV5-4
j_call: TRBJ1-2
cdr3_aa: CASSFQGLDDGYTF
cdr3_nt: TGTGCCAGCAGCTTCCAGGGGCTAGACGATGGCTACACCTTC

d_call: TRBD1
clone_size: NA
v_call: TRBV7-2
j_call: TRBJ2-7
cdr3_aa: CASSRDRGLYEQYF
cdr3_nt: TGTGCCAGCAGCCGGGACAGGGGTTTGTACGAGCAGTACTTC

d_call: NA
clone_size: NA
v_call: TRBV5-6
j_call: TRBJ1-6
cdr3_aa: CASSLGRATSPLHF
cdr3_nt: TGTGCCAGCAGCTTGGGCAGGGCTACTTCACCCCTCCACTTT

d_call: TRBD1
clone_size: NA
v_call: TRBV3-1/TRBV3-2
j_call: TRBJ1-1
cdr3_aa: CASSRHPQGVNTEAFF
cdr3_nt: TGTGCCAGCAGCCGACACCCACAGGGGGTGAACACTGAAGCTTTCTTT

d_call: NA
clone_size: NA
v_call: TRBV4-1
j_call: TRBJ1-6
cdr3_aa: CASSQGRDRSPLHF
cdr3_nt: TGCGCCAGCAGCCAAGGGAGGGATAGATCACCCCTCCACTTT

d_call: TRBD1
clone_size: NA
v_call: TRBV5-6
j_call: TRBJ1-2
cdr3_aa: CASSLAWGQGYGYTF
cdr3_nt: TGTGCCAGCAGCTTGGCGTGGGGACAGGGTTATGGCTACACCTTC

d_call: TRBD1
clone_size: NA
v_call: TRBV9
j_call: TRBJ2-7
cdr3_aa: CASSVGDRSYEQYF
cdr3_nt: TGTGCCAGCAGCGTCGGGGACAGGTCCTACGAGCAGTACTTC

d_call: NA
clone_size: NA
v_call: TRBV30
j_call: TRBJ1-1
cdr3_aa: CAWSVQLTNTEAFF
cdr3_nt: TGTGCCTGGAGTGTACAGCTAACGAACACTGAAGCTTTCTTT

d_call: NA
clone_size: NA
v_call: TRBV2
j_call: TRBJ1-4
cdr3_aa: CASTLTRHSNEKLFF
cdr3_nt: TGTGCCAGCACCTTAACTCGACACAGTAATGAAAAACTGTTTTTT

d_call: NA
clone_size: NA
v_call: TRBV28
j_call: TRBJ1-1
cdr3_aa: CASSSRGTEAFF
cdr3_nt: TGTGCCAGCAGTTCCAGGGGCACTGAAGCTTTCTTT

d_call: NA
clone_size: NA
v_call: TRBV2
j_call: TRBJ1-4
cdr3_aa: CASRTAATNEKLFF
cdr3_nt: TGTGCCAGCAGAACAGCCGCAACTAATGAAAAACTGTTTTTT

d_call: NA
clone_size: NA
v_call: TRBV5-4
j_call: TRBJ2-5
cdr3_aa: CASSSGLLGTQYF
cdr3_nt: TGTGCCAGCAGCTCGGGACTCTTGGGGACCCAGTACTTC

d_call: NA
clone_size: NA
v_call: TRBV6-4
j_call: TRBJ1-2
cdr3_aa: CASSDGGRGYTF
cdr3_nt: TGTGCCAGCAGTGACGGGGGCCGGGGCTACACCTTC

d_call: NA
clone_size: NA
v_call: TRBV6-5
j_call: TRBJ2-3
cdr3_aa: CASSPLQSTDTQYF
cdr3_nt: TGTGCCAGCAGTCCCCTACAGAGCACAGATACGCAGTATTTT

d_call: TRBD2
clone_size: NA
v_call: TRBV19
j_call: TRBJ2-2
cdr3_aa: CASSTSGGTGELFF
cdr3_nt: TGTGCCAGTAGTACTAGCGGGGGTACCGGGGAGCTGTTTTTT

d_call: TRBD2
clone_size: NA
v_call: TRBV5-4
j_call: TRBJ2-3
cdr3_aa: CASSPGAVAGGSGDDTQYF
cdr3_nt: TGTGCCAGCAGCCCAGGCGCGGTAGCGGGGGGCTCCGGCGATGATACGCAGTATTTT

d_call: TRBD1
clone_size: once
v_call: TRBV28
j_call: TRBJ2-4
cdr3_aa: CASSFADREENIQYF
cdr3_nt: TGTGCCAGCAGTTTCGCGGACAGGGAGGAGAACATTCAGTACTTC

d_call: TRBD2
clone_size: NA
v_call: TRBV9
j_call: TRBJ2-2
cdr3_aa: CASSVLGGGTGELFF
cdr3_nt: TGTGCCAGCAGCGTACTGGGCGGGGGGACCGGGGAGCTGTTTTTT

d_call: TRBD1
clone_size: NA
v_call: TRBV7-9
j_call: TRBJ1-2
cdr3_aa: CASSLVGTGGWDGYTF
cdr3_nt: TGTGCCAGCAGCTTAGTCGGGACAGGGGGCTGGGATGGCTACACCTTC

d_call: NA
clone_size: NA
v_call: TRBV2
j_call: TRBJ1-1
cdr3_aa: CASTMSLNTEAFF
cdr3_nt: TGTGCCAGCACAATGAGTCTGAACACTGAAGCTTTCTTT

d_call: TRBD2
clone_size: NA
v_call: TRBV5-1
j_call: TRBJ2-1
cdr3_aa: CASSLSSSGVYNEQFF
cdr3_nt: TGCGCCAGCAGCCTCAGTAGTAGCGGGGTCTACAATGAGCAGTTCTTC

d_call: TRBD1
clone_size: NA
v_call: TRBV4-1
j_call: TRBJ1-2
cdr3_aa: CASSPRGGRGDGYTF
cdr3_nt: TGCGCCAGCAGCCCCCGAGGAGGCAGGGGGGATGGCTACACCTTC

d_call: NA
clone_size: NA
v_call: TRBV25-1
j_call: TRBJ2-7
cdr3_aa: CASSERGGAYEQYF
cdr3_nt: TGTGCCAGCAGTGAAAGAGGGGGAGCCTACGAGCAGTACTTC

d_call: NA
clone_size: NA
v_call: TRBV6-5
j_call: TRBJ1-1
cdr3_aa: CASSYRGLNTEAFF
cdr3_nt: TGTGCCAGCAGTTACAGGGGCCTGAACACTGAAGCTTTCTTT

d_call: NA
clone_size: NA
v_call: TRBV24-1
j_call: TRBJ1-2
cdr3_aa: CATSPTDRPYGYTF
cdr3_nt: TGTGCCACCAGTCCTACGGACAGACCCTATGGCTACACCTTC

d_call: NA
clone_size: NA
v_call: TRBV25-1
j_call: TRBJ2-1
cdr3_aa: CASSELYREGEQFF
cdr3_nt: TGTGCCAGCAGTGAGCTTTACAGGGAGGGTGAGCAGTTCTTC

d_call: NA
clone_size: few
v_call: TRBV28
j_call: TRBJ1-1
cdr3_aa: CASSFDTEAFF
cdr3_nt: TGTGCCAGCAGTTTCGACACTGAAGCTTTCTTT

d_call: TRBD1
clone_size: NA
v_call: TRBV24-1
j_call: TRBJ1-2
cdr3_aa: CATSDGNTGDSIYGYTF
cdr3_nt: TGTGCCACCAGTGATGGAAACACCGGGGACAGCATCTATGGCTACACCTTC

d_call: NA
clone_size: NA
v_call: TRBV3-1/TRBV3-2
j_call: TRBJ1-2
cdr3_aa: CASSQDVRGYTF
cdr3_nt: TGTGCCAGCAGCCAAGATGTGCGTGGCTACACCTTC

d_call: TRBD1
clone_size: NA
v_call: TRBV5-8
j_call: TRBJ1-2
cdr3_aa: CASSPGDREDYGYTF
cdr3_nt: TGTGCCAGCAGCCCGGGGGACAGGGAAGACTATGGCTACACCTTC

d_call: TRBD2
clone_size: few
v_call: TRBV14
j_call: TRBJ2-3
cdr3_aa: CASSYWTSGADTQYF
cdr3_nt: TGTGCCAGCAGCTATTGGACTAGCGGGGCAGATACGCAGTATTTT

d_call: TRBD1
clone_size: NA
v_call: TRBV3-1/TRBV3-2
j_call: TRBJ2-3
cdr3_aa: CASSSRKGDSRSDTQYF
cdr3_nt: TGTGCCAGCAGCTCCCGAAAGGGGGACAGCAGGTCAGATACGCAGTATTTT

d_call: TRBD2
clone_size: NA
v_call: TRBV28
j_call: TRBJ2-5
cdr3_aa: CASRISGGGETQYF
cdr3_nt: TGTGCCAGCAGGATTAGCGGGGGAGGGGAGACCCAGTACTTC

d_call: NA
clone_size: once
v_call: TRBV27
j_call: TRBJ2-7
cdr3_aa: CASSMTRASYEQYF
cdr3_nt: TGTGCCAGCAGTATGACACGCGCCTCCTACGAGCAGTACTTC

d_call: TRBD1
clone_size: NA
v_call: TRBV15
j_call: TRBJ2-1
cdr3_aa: CATSKSWDRGDYNEQFF
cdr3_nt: TGTGCCACCAGCAAGAGTTGGGACAGGGGGGACTACAATGAGCAGTTCTTC

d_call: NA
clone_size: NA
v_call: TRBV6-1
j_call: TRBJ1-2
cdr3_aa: CASSEGQALNYGYTF
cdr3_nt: TGTGCCAGCAGTGAAGGACAGGCCCTTAACTATGGCTACACCTTC

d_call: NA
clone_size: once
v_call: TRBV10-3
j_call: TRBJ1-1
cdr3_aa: CAISESGEATEAFF
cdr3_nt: TGTGCCATCAGTGAGTCCGGGGAGGCCACTGAAGCTTTCTTT

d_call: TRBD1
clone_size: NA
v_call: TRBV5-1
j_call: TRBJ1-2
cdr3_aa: CASSLQPDQGAQGYTF
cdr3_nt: TGCGCCAGCAGCCTACAACCCGACCAGGGGGCGCAGGGCTACACCTTC

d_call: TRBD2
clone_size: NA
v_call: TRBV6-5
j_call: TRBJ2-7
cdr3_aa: CASSRGGGSEQYF
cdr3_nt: TGTGCCAGCAGTCGCGGGGGAGGGAGCGAGCAGTACTTC

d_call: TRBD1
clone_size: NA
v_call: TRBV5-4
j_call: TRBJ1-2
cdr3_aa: CASSSGTATYGYTF
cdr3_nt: TGTGCCAGCAGCTCCGGGACAGCTACTTATGGCTACACCTTC